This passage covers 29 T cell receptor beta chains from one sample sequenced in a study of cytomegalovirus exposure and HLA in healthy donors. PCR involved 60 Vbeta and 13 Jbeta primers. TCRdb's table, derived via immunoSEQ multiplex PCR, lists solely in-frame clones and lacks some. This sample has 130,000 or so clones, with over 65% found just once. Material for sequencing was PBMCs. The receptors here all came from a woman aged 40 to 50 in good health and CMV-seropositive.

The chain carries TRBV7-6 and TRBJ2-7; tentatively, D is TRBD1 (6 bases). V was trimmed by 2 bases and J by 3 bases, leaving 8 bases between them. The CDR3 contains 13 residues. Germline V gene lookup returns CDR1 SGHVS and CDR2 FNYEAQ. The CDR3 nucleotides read TGTGCCAGCAGCTTAAGAGGGGGCTACGAGCAGTACTTC. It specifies CASSLRGGYEQYF.

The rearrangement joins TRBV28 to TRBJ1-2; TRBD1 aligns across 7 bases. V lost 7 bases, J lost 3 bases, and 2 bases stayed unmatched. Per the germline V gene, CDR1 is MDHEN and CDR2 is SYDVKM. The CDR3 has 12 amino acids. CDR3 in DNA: TGTGCCAGCATGGGACAGCACTATGGCTACACCTTC. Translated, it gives CASMGQHYGYTF.

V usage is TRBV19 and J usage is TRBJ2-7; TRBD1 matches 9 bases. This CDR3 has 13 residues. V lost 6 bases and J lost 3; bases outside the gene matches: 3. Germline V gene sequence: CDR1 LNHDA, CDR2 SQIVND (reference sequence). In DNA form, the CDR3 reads TGTGCCAGTAGGAAGGGACAGGGCTACGAGCAGTACTTC. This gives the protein CASRKGQGYEQYF. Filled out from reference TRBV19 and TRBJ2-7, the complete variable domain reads DGGITQSPKYLFRKEGQNVTLSCEQNLNHDAMYWYRQDPGQGLRLIYYSQIVNDFQKGDIAEGYSVSREKKESFPLTVTSAQKNPTAFYLCASRKGQGYEQYFGPGTRLTVT.

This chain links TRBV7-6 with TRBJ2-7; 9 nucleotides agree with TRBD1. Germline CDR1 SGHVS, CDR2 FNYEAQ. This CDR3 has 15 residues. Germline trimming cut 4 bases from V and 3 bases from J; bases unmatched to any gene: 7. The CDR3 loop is CASSSTGGDRYEQYF. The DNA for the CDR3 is TGTGCCAGCAGCTCCACAGGGGGCGATCGCTACGAGCAGTACTTC.

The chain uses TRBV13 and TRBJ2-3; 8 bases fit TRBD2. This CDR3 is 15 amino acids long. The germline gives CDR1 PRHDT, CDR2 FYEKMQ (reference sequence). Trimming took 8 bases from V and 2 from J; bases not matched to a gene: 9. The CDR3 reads CASRDAGGYTDTQYF. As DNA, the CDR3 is TGTGCCAGCCGAGACGCGGGGGGTTACACAGATACGCAGTATTTT.

DNA for the CDR3: TGTGCCAGCAGTCGTCGACAGACACTGAACACTGAAGCTTTCTTT. Translated: CASSRRQTLNTEAFF. J is TRBJ1-1 and V is TRBV28, with a possible D match to TRBD1 (5 bases). The length of the CDR3 is 15 residues. Germline values: CDR1 MDHEN, CDR2 SYDVKM. Trimming stripped 5 bases from V and 0 bases from J, with 13 bases between.

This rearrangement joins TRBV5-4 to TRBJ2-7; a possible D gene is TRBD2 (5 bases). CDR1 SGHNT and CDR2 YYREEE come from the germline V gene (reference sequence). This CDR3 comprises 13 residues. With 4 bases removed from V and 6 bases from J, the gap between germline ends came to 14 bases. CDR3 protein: CASSGSTRAEQYF. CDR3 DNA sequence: TGTGCCAGCAGCGGTTCAACGCGGGCCGAGCAGTACTTC.

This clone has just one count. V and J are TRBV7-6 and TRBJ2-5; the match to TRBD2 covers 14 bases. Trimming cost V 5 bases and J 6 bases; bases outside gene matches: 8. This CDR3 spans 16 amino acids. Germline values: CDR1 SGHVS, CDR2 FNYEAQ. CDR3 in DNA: TGTGCCAGCAGCGCCGGGACTAGCGGGAGTATGAAGACCCAGTACTTC. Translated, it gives CASSAGTSGSMKTQYF.

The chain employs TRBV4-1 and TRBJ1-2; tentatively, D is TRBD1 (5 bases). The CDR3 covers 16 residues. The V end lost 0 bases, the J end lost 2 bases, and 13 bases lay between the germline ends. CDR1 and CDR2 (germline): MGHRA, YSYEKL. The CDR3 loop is CASSQDRGHRNYGYTF. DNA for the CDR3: TGCGCCAGCAGCCAAGATCGAGGACATAGAAACTATGGCTACACCTTC.

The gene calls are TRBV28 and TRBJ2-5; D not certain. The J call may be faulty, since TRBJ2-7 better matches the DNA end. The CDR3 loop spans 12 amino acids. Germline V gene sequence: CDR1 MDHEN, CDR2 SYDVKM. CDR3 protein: CASSFKGDEQYF. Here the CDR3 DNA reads TGTGCCAGCAGTTTTAAAGGAGACGAGCAGTACTTC.

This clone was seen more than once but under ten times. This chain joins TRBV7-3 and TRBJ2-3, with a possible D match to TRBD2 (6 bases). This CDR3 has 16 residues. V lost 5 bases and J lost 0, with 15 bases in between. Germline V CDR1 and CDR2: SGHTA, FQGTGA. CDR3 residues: CASSPKAGYSTDTQYF. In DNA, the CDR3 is TGTGCCAGCAGCCCGAAAGCGGGCTACAGCACAGATACGCAGTATTTT.

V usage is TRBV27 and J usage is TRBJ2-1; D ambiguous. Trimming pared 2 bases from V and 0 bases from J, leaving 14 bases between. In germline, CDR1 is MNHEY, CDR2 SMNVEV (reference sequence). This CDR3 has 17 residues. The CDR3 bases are TGTGCCAGCAGTTTAATTGCCCCCTGGAGCTCCTACAATGAGCAGTTCTTC. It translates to CASSLIAPWSSYNEQFF.

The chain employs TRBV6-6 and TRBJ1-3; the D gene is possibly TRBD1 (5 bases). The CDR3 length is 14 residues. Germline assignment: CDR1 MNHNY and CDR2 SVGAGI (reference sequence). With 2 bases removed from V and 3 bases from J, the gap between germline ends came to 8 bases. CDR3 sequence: CASSYPGNGNTIYF. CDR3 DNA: TGTGCCAGCAGTTACCCAGGGAATGGAAACACCATATATTTT.

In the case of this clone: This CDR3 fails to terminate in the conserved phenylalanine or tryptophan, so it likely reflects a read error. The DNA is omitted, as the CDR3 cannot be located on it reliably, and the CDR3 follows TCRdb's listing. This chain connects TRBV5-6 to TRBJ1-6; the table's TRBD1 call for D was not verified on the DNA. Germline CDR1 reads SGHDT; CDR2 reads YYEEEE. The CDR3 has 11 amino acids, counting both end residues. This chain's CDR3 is CASNPWGQGVL.

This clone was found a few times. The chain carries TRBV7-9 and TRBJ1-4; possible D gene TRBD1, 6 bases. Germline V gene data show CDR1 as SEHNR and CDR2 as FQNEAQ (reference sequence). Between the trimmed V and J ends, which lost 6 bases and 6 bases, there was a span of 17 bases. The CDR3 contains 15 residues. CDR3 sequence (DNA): TGTGCCAGCAGTCAGGGGAGGGATGAGGATGAAAAACTGTTTTTT. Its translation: CASSQGRDEDEKLFF. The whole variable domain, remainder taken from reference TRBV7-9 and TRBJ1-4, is DTGVSQNPRHKITKRGQNVTFRCDPISEHNRLYWYRQTLGQGPEFLTYFQNEAQLEKSRLLSDRFSAERPKGSFSTLEIQRTEQGDSAMYLCASSQGRDEDEKLFFGSGTQLSVL.

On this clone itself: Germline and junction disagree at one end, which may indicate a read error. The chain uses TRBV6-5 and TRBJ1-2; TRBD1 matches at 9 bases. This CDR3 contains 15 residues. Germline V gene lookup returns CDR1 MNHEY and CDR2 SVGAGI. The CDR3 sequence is CASSRRARQGDGYPF. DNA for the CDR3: TGTGCCAGCAGTCGCAGAGCTCGACAGGGGGATGGCTACCCCTTC.

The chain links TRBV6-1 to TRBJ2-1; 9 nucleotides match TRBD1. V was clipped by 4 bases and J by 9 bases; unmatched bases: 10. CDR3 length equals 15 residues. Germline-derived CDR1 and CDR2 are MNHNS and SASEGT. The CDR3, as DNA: TGTGCCAGCAGTGGTTGGACAGGGGAGGTCGGTGAGCAGTTCTTC. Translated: CASSGWTGEVGEQFF.

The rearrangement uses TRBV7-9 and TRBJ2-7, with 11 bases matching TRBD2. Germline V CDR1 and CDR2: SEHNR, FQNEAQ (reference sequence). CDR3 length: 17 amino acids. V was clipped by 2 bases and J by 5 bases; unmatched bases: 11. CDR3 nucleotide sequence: TGTGCCAGCAGCTTACCAGGACTAGCGGGTGGGGTCAACGAGCAGTACTTC. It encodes CASSLPGLAGGVNEQYF.

In nucleotides, the CDR3 is TGTGCCAGCAGCAACCCTACAGGGGCAGACTACAATGAGCAGTTCTTC. Translation: CASSNPTGADYNEQFF. V and J are TRBV5-6 and TRBJ2-1, with 7 nucleotides matching TRBD1. The CDR3 contains 16 residues. V lost 4 bases and J lost 3; bases outside the gene matches: 10. In germline, CDR1 is SGHDT, CDR2 YYEEEE. The whole variable domain, remainder taken from reference TRBV5-6 and TRBJ2-1, is DAGVTQSPTHLIKTRGQQVTLRCSPKSGHDTVSWYQQALGQGPQFIFQYYEEEERQRGNFPDRFSGHQFPNYSSELNVNALLLGDSALYLCASSNPTGADYNEQFFGPGTRLTVL.

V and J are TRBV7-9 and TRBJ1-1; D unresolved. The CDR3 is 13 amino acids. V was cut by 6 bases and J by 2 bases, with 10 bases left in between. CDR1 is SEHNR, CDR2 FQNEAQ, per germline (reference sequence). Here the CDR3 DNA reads TGTGCCAGCAGTCTAGAATACAACACTGAAGCTTTCTTT. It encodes CASSLEYNTEAFF. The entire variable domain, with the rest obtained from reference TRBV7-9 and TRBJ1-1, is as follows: DTGVSQNPRHKITKRGQNVTFRCDPISEHNRLYWYRQTLGQGPEFLTYFQNEAQLEKSRLLSDRFSAERPKGSFSTLEIQRTEQGDSAMYLCASSLEYNTEAFFGQGTRLTVV.

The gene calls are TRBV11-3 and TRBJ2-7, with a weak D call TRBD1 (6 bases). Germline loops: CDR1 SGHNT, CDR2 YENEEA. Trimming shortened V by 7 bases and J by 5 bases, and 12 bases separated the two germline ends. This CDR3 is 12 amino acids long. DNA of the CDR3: TGTGCCAGCACCTTGAACAGGGACGAGCAGTACTTC. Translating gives CASTLNRDEQYF.

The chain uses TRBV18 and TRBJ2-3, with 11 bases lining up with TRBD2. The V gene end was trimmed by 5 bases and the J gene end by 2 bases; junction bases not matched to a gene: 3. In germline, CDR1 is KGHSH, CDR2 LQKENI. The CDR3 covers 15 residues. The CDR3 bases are TGTGCCAGCTCAGTGACTAGCGGGGCCACAGATACGCAGTATTTT. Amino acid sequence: CASSVTSGATDTQYF.

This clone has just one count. The CDR3 DNA reads TGCGCCAGCAGCCCTCGGGGGGGGTTCGAGCAGTACTTC. Translated, it gives CASSPRGGFEQYF. This sequence joins TRBV5-1 and TRBJ2-7; 8 nucleotides line up with TRBD2. There are 13 residues in the CDR3. In germline, CDR1 is SGHRS, CDR2 YFSETQ. V dropped 4 bases and J dropped 6; count of bases not matched to a gene: 6.

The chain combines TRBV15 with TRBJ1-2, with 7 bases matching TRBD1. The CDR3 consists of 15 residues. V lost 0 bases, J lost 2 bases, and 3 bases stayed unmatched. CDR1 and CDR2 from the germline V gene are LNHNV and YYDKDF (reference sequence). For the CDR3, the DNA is TGTGCCACCAGCAGAGAAACAGGGGTGAACTATGGCTACACCTTC. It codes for CATSRETGVNYGYTF.

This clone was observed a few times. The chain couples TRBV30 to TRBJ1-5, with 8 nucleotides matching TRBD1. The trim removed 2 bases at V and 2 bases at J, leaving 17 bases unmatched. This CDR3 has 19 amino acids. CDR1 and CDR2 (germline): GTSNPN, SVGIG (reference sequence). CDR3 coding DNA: TGTGCCTGGAGTAACTCCCAAGGACAGGGCTCGTTTGGCAATCAGCCCCAGCATTTT. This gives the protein CAWSNSQGQGSFGNQPQHF.

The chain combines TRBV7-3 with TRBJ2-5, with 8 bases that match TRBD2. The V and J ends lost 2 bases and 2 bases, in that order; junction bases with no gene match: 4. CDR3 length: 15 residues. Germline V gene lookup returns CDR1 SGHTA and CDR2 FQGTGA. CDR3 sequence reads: CASSLSSGGQETQYF. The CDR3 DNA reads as TGTGCCAGCAGCTTATCGAGCGGGGGTCAAGAGACCCAGTACTTC.

Here the CDR3 reads CASSYRGGNQPQHF. CDR3 in DNA: TGTGCCAGCAGCTACAGGGGCGGTAATCAGCCCCAGCATTTT. This chain joins TRBV13 and TRBJ1-5; 7 positions match TRBD1. The germline V gene has CDR1 PRHDT and CDR2 FYEKMQ (reference sequence). The CDR3 has 14 residues. Trimming removed 4 bases from V and 4 bases from J; junction bases left unmatched: 4.

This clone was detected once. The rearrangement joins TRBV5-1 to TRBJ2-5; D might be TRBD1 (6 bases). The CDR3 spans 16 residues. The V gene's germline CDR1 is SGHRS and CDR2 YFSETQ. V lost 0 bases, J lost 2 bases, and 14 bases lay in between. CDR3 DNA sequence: TGCGCCAGCAGCTTGGCCCAGGGGCTAGGGCAAGAGACCCAGTACTTC. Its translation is CASSLAQGLGQETQYF.

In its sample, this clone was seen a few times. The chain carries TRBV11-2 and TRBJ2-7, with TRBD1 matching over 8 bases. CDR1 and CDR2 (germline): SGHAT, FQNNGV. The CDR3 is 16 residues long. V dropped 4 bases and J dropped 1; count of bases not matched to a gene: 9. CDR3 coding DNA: TGTGCCAGCAGCTCTTCTCGACAGGGGAGATCCTACGAGCAGTACTTC. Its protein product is CASSSSRQGRSYEQYF. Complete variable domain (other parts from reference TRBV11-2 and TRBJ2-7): EAGVAQSPRYKIIEKRQSVAFWCNPISGHATLYWYQQILGQGPKLLIQFQNNGVVDDSQLPKDRFSAERLKGVDSTLKIQPAKLEDSAVYLCASSSSRQGRSYEQYFGPGTRLTVT.